Here is one T cell receptor beta chain with its context. Antigen specificity is unknown. The CDR3 totals 16 residues. Germline-derived CDR1 and CDR2 are MRHNA and SNTAGT. V was clipped by 3 bases and J by 4 bases; unmatched bases: 10. These data originate in a study of T cell responses to AZD1222 COVID-19 vaccine. Study results and limitations: Seropositivity was recorded at baseline in only 6 or 7 AZD1222 recipients. Donors were chiefly white British, with a greater number of females, and clonal diversity was perhaps underestimated.

Using immunoSEQ multiplex PCR, the repertoire was profiled, and TCRdb retains in-frame clones only, with some absent. The sample carries 120,000 or so clones, more than 70% recorded once. The V call is TRBV6-4, the J call TRBJ2-3; 7 nucleotides agree with TRBD2. The specimen comprised peripheral blood, sampled on day 0 of AZD1222 vaccination. The TCR comes from an adult in good health. CDR3 DNA sequence: TGTGCCAGCAGTGAGTCTGCGGGAGAGGAGGCAGATACGCAGTATTTT. Translating gives CASSESAGEEADTQYF.